A selection of T cell receptor beta chains follows, all from one sample in a study. A single record per CDR3 protein comes from TCRdb applying MiXCR to the RT-PCR reads. The sample lists more than 600,000 distinct CDR3 sequences; 14% were seen once. The material sequenced was memory CD4+ T cells from blood. Receptor source: a female donor in good health, serving as a healthy control. Each CDR3 is given with its conserved first and last residue. A D gene is named only where the DNA matches it firmly. Where a row states a size, it is once, few, many or the class of an expanded clone; other rows omit it.

clone_size j_call d_call v_call cdr3_aa cdr3_nt
. TRBJ1-2 TRBD1 TRBV28 CASRGQGYPNYGYTF TGTGCCAGCAGGGGACAGGGATATCCTAACTATGGCTACACCTTC
few TRBJ2-3 TRBD2 TRBV7-6 CASSSPGLAGGRTDTQYF TGTGCCAGCAGCTCACCGGGACTAGCGGGAGGGCGTACAGATACGCAGTATTTT
few TRBJ2-7 TRBD1 TRBV25-1 CASSDTGTGERREYF TGTGCCAGCAGTGACACCGGGACAGGGGAACGGCGCGAGTACTTC
. TRBJ1-3 . TRBV6-1 CASSQLQINSGNTIYF TGTGCCAGCAGCCAGTTACAGATTAACTCTGGAAACACCATATATTTT
. TRBJ2-7 . TRBV18 CASSPTRGFYEQYF TGTGCCAGCTCACCAACCAGAGGGTTCTACGAGCAGTACTTC
many TRBJ2-1 . TRBV5-1 CASSLGQHNEQFF TGTGCCAGCAGCCTAGGACAGCACAATGAGCAGTTCTTC
few TRBJ2-5 . TRBV7-2 CASSPKRMETQYF TGTGCCAGCAGCCCAAAACGGATGGAGACCCAGTACTTC
many TRBJ2-5 . TRBV12-3/TRBV12-4 CASSLSLRETQYF TGTGCCAGCAGTTTAAGCCTCCGGGAGACCCAGTACTTC
few TRBJ1-5 . TRBV7-2 CASSRDGGRNQPQHF TGTGCCAGCAGTCGAGATGGGGGAAGGAATCAGCCCCAGCATTTT
. TRBJ1-2 . TRBV9 CASSVAGDYGYTF TGTGCCAGCAGCGTAGCGGGGGACTATGGCTACACCTTC
few TRBJ2-2 . TRBV10-1 CASSGPAGQGHTGELFF TGCGCCAGCAGTGGGCCCGCCGGGCAGGGGCACACCGGGGAGCTGTTTTTT
. TRBJ2-7 . TRBV3-1 CASSQHSLYEQYF TGTGCCAGCAGCCAACATAGCCTATACGAGCAGTACTTC
. TRBJ2-1 . TRBV5-1 CASSLDSQYNEQFF TGCGCCAGCAGCTTGGACAGCCAATACAATGAGCAGTTCTTC
few TRBJ2-7 . TRBV4-3 CASSQEAAGIPHEQYF TGCGCCAGCAGCCAAGAAGCAGCTGGAATCCCCCACGAGCAGTACTTC
. TRBJ2-2 TRBD1 TRBV5-1 CASRTDRGDTGELFF TGCGCCAGCAGAACGGACAGGGGGGACACCGGGGAGCTGTTTTTT
many TRBJ1-6 . TRBV4-3 CASSQESHSPLHF TGCGCCAGCAGCCAAGAGTCGCATTCACCCCTCCACTTT
few TRBJ1-3 . TRBV7-2 CASSQYNGNTIYF TGTGCCAGCAGCCAATATAACGGAAACACCATATATTTT
. TRBJ1-1 . TRBV27 CASSLGPRNTEAFF TGTGCCAGCAGTTTAGGCCCCAGGAACACTGAAGCTTTCTTT
few TRBJ2-5 . TRBV20-1 CSARDRRDSLQETQYF TGCAGTGCTAGAGATAGGAGGGACTCCCTACAAGAGACCCAGTACTTC
few TRBJ1-2 TRBD1 TRBV7-2 CASSRGTDYYGYTF TGTGCCAGCAGCAGAGGGACAGACTACTATGGCTACACCTTC
few TRBJ2-4 . TRBV7-2 CASSFQTGRAKNIQYF TGTGCCAGCAGCTTTCAAACCGGCAGAGCCAAAAACATTCAGTACTTC
. TRBJ1-1 TRBD1 TRBV20-1 CSATAGTANTEAFF TGCAGTGCTACAGCCGGGACAGCGAACACTGAAGCTTTCTTT
many TRBJ1-6 . TRBV12-3/TRBV12-4 CASSTGGLSPLHF TGTGCCAGCAGTACCGGGGGTTTGAGTCCCCTCCACTTT
. TRBJ1-5 . TRBV20-1 CSARDQRRPFEGQPQHF TGCAGTGCTAGAGATCAGCGGCGGCCGTTTGAGGGTCAGCCCCAGCATTTT
many TRBJ1-1 . TRBV12-3/TRBV12-4 CASSKTANTEAFF TGTGCCAGCTCCAAGACAGCGAACACTGAAGCTTTCTTT
many TRBJ2-1 . TRBV20-1 CSARDGGGSYNEQFF TGCAGTGCTAGAGATGGAGGAGGGTCCTACAATGAGCAGTTCTTC
few TRBJ2-5 . TRBV15 CATSRNKGGETQYF TGTGCCACCAGCAGGAATAAGGGGGGAGAGACCCAGTACTTC
many TRBJ2-7 . TRBV9 CASASDEQYF TGTGCCAGCGCTTCTGACGAGCAGTACTTC
. TRBJ2-1 . TRBV12-3/TRBV12-4 CASSLKGWTAYNEQFF TGTGCCAGCAGTTTGAAAGGCTGGACAGCCTACAATGAGCAGTTCTTC
few TRBJ1-1 . TRBV6-1 CASRDGTMNTEAFF TGTGCCAGCAGGGACGGCACGATGAACACTGAAGCTTTCTTT
few TRBJ2-5 TRBD1 TRBV4-1 CASSRLAGQGQETQYF TGCGCCAGCAGCCGCCTCGCTGGACAGGGCCAAGAGACCCAGTACTTC
many TRBJ2-7 . TRBV5-1 CASSLTFSYEQYF TGCGCCAGCAGCTTGACGTTCTCCTACGAGCAGTACTTC
. TRBJ2-7 . TRBV2 CASSLQWGTSYEQYF TGTGCCAGCAGTCTTCAGTGGGGAACATCCTACGAGCAGTACTTC
many TRBJ2-3 TRBD2 TRBV5-1 CASSLDRAGGPDTQYF TGCGCCAGCAGCTTGGACAGAGCGGGAGGGCCAGATACGCAGTATTTT
few TRBJ2-7 . TRBV5-1 CASSLEGTGSSYEQYF TGCGCCAGCAGCTTGGAAGGGACGGGAAGCTCCTACGAGCAGTACTTC
few TRBJ2-7 TRBD1 TRBV29-1 CSADIRDRGYEQYF TGCAGCGCGGACATACGGGACAGGGGCTACGAGCAGTACTTC
few TRBJ1-5 . TRBV19 CASSLEPQPQHF TGTGCCAGTAGCCTTGAGCCTCAGCCCCAGCATTTT
many TRBJ1-5 . TRBV3-1 CASSQAGGRGQPQHF TGTGCCAGCAGCCAAGCGGGGGGCCGGGGTCAGCCCCAGCATTTT
. TRBJ1-1 TRBD1 TRBV3-1 CASSQVYGTGNTEAFF TGTGCCAGCAGCCAAGTTTATGGGACAGGGAACACTGAAGCTTTCTTT
. TRBJ1-1 . TRBV6-5 CASRHHPPMRSDTEAFF TGTGCCAGCAGGCACCACCCCCCCATGAGATCCGACACTGAAGCTTTCTTT
many TRBJ2-1 . TRBV6-1 CASSRGGEQFF TGTGCCAGCAGTAGGGGGGGCGAGCAGTTCTTC
few TRBJ2-3 . TRBV18 CASSEGQPPLDTQYF TGTGCCAGCTCAGAAGGACAGCCACCCCTAGATACGCAGTATTTT
few TRBJ2-1 TRBD2 TRBV5-1 CASSVESGRASYNEQFF TGCGCCAGCAGCGTAGAAAGCGGGAGGGCCTCCTACAATGAGCAGTTCTTC
many TRBJ2-7 TRBD2 TRBV7-2 CASSLWLGAGATGEQYF TGTGCCAGCAGCTTATGGTTAGGAGCGGGGGCCACTGGCGAGCAGTACTTC
many TRBJ2-1 . TRBV11-1 CASSGGRQTYNEQFF TGTGCCAGCAGCGGGGGACGGCAGACCTACAATGAGCAGTTCTTC
few TRBJ1-6 . TRBV7-2 CASRSPETGVFPLHF TGTGCCAGCAGGTCCCCCGAGACGGGTGTATTCCCCCTCCACTTT
few TRBJ2-5 . TRBV18 CASSPRGQGMSETQYF TGTGCCAGCTCACCACGGGGGCAGGGGATGTCAGAGACCCAGTACTTC
. TRBJ1-2 TRBD1 TRBV5-8 CASSLRDSYGYTF TGTGCCAGCAGCTTGCGGGACAGCTATGGCTACACCTTC
few TRBJ2-7 . TRBV9 CASSTGLSYEQYF TGTGCCAGCAGCACGGGCCTCTCCTACGAGCAGTACTTC
few TRBJ2-2 . TRBV5-1 CASSSTGGELFF TGCGCCAGCAGCTCGACAGGCGGGGAGCTGTTTTTT
few TRBJ2-6 . TRBV7-2 CASSLFNVLTF TGTGCCAGCAGCCTATTCAACGTCCTGACTTTC
many TRBJ2-1 TRBD2 TRBV20-1 CSAWDYPYNEQFF TGCAGTGCCTGGGACTACCCCTACAATGAGCAGTTCTTC
few TRBJ1-5 TRBD1 TRBV6-6 CASSHGQGMSQPQHF TGTGCCAGCAGTCATGGACAGGGTATGAGTCAGCCCCAGCATTTT
many TRBJ1-1 . TRBV29-1 CSVRTGTEAFF TGCAGCGTGCGCACGGGGACTGAAGCTTTCTTT
. TRBJ2-5 . TRBV5-5 CASSLGGSTEETQYF TGTGCCAGCAGCTTGGGGGGGAGTACAGAAGAGACCCAGTACTTC
. TRBJ2-3 . TRBV14 CASSQDSGHLPTDTQYF TGTGCCAGCAGCCAAGATTCAGGACACCTCCCCACAGATACGCAGTATTTT